The clone carrying this TCR beta chain was found many times. Its antigen is unknown. V shed 3 bases and J shed 6 bases, with 22 bases lying between them. Germline V CDR1 and CDR2: SGHTA, FQGTGA. The length of the CDR3 is 17 residues. These data are taken from a study of CD8 T cells in ankylosing spondylitis. Regarding the study as a whole: The study identified a TCR beta motif of several highly homologous variants that appeared characteristic of ankylosing spondylitis blood.

Quantitative barcoded 5'-RACE was used to prepare TCR beta libraries. A single record per CDR3 protein comes from TCRdb applying MiXCR to the 5' RACE reads. The sample lists some 250,000 distinct CDR3 sequences, 8.6% seen once, with under 7.5% in the top ten. Material for sequencing was blood, either unsorted or a sorted T cell fraction (not recorded which). The receptor's source is a male donor with ankylosing spondylitis or in good health (not recorded which). The chain has TRBV7-3 and TRBJ2-3, with D perhaps TRBD2 (5 bases). The DNA of the CDR3 is TGTGCCAGCAGCTTCGGTTTGTTAGGAGGCGAAGGGGATACGCAGTATTTT. Its protein product is CASSFGLLGGEGDTQYF. The entire variable domain, with the rest obtained from reference TRBV7-3 and TRBJ2-3, is as follows: GAGVSQTPSNKVTEKGKYVELRCDPISGHTALYWYRQSLGQGPEFLIYFQGTGAADDSGLPNDRFFAVRPEGSVSTLKIQRTERGDSAVYLCASSFGLLGGEGDTQYFGPGTRLTVL.